These 27 T cell receptor beta chains were sequenced from one sample in a study of T cell responses to AZD1222 COVID-19 vaccine. The repertoire was sequenced with immunoSEQ multiplex PCR; TCRdb's copy has only in-frame clones and lacks some. This sample yields roughly 100,000 clones, of which 88% are seen a single time; around 9.1% belongs to the top ten. Material: peripheral blood, obtained on day 0 of AZD1222 vaccination. Every receptor here comes from an adult in good health.

This chain joins TRBV3-1 (or the pseudogene TRBV3-2) and TRBJ2-2; D unclear. CDR3 size: 14 residues. The V gene lost 4 bases and the J gene lost 4 bases, with 10 bases spanning the gap. The germline V gene encodes CDR1 LGHDT and CDR2 YNNKEL (reference sequence). The CDR3 region has the DNA TGTGCCAGCAGCCCTCTAAGCCTCACCGGGGAGCTGTTTTTT. Protein product: CASSPLSLTGELFF.

The chain employs TRBV7-8 and TRBJ1-4; D perhaps matches TRBD1 (5 bases). This CDR3 spans 15 amino acids. The V end lost 5 bases, the J end lost 5 bases, and 15 bases lay between the germline ends. Per the germline V gene, CDR1 is SGHVS and CDR2 is FQNEAQ. CDR3 nucleotides: TGTGCCAGCAGCCATCGGACAAAGGCAAATGAAAAACTGTTTTTT. This translates into CASSHRTKANEKLFF.

The CDR3 loop is CAISESRTGRDTQYF. In nucleotides, the CDR3 is TGTGCCATCAGTGAGTCGAGGACGGGTAGAGATACGCAGTATTTT. This chain connects TRBV10-3 to TRBJ2-3; no clear D gene. The CDR3 has 15 residues. Between the trimmed V and J ends, which lost 0 bases and 5 bases, there was a span of 12 bases. Germline lookup yields CDR1 ENHRY and CDR2 SYGVKD.

This chain joins TRBV11-2 and TRBJ2-1; tentative D call: TRBD2 (6 bases). V shed 10 bases and J shed 15 bases, with 16 bases lying between them. Looked up from germline, CDR1 is SGHAT and CDR2 is FQNNGV. The CDR3 runs 10 residues. DNA for the CDR3: TGTGCCACCCTTTTGACTAGTTGGTTCTTC. It translates to CATLLTSWFF.

This clone was counted a few times. The V call is TRBV10-2, the J call TRBJ1-5; no clear D. CDR1 WSHSY and CDR2 SAAADI come from the germline V gene. V lost 9 bases, J lost 5 bases, and 14 bases lay in between. This CDR3 region has 13 residues. The CDR3 here is CASIGSPDQPQHF. CDR3 DNA: TGCGCCAGTATCGGCAGTCCAGATCAGCCCCAGCATTTT.

This clone appeared once. This rearrangement joins TRBV6-1 to TRBJ2-1, with 10 bases matching TRBD2. After removal of 1 base from V and 7 bases from J, the junction contained 4 bases not matched to a gene. The CDR3 spans 15 residues. Per the germline V gene, CDR1 is MNHNS and CDR2 is SASEGT. The CDR3 protein is CASSEGVAGGNEQFF. CDR3 coding DNA: TGTGCCAGCAGTGAAGGGGTAGCGGGAGGTAATGAGCAGTTCTTC.

The V gene is TRBV9, the J gene TRBJ2-7, with 7 bases fitting TRBD1. Trimming removed 2 bases from V and 1 base from J; junction bases left unmatched: 3. Germline lookup yields CDR1 SGDLS and CDR2 YYNGEE. The CDR3 is made up of 14 amino acids. CDR3 in DNA: TGTGCCAGCAGCGTCCGGGACAGTTCCTACGAGCAGTACTTC. Protein: CASSVRDSSYEQYF.

This chain links TRBV13 with TRBJ2-1; 8 bases fit TRBD2. Germline CDR1 and CDR2: PRHDT and FYEKMQ (reference sequence). V lost 2 bases and J lost 1; bases outside the gene matches: 7. This CDR3 region has 17 residues. The DNA for the CDR3 is TGTGCCAGCAGCTTAAGCCCTAGCGGGTTATCCTACAATGAGCAGTTCTTC. Translating it yields CASSLSPSGLSYNEQFF.

This chain connects TRBV30 to TRBJ1-1; D unresolved. The V and J ends lost 1 base and 0 bases respectively, with 6 bases between them. This CDR3 has 13 amino acids. Germline-derived CDR1 and CDR2 are GTSNPN and SVGIG (reference sequence). The CDR3 DNA sequence: TGTGCCTGGAGTGGCAACATGAACACTGAAGCTTTCTTT. It yields the protein CAWSGNMNTEAFF. The whole variable domain, remainder taken from reference TRBV30 and TRBJ1-1, is SQTIHQWPATLVQPVGSPLSLECTVEGTSNPNLYWYRQAAGRGLQLLFYSVGIGQISSEVPQNLSASRPQDRQFILSSKKLLLSDSGFYLCAWSGNMNTEAFFGQGTRLTVV.

The J gene is TRBJ1-4, the V gene TRBV7-8; D is perhaps TRBD1 (5 bases). The CDR3 extends over 14 amino acids. In germline, CDR1 is SGHVS, CDR2 FQNEAQ. V lost 3 bases and J 8 bases, leaving 13 bases between the germline ends. The CDR3 DNA is TGTGCCAGCAGCTTCTCAGGGTGGGGAGAAAAACTGTTTTTT. Translation gives CASSFSGWGEKLFF.

The chain links TRBV7-9 to TRBJ1-3; 7 positions agree with TRBD1. CDR3 size: 14 residues. The V gene end was trimmed by 11 bases and the J gene end by 0 bases; junction bases not matched to a gene: 7. CDR1 and CDR2 from the germline V gene are SEHNR and FQNEAQ (reference sequence). In DNA form, the CDR3 reads TGTGCCCTAAGACAGGGCTACTCTGGAAACACCATATATTTT. Translating it yields CALRQGYSGNTIYF.

This rearrangement joins TRBV10-1 to TRBJ2-5; 8 nucleotides agree with TRBD2. After removal of 1 base from V and 2 bases from J, the junction contained 6 bases not matched to a gene. This CDR3 is built from 16 residues. Germline lookup yields CDR1 WNHNN and CDR2 SYGVQD (reference sequence). The CDR3 is CASSEWRGGGQETQYF. The CDR3 DNA reads as TGCGCCAGCAGTGAGTGGAGGGGCGGGGGGCAAGAGACCCAGTACTTC.

The chain links TRBV9 to TRBJ1-4; 12 positions match TRBD1. The junction had 9 bases not matched to a gene; V was cut back by 3 bases and J by 3 bases. This CDR3 has 18 amino acids. The germline V gene has CDR1 SGDLS and CDR2 YYNGEE. The CDR3 loop reads CASSAPGGQGASNEKLFF. The DNA of the CDR3 is TGTGCCAGCAGCGCTCCCGGGGGACAGGGGGCGTCTAATGAAAAACTGTTTTTT.

The rearrangement uses TRBV28 and TRBJ2-2; no clear D gene. V was cut by 6 bases and J by 7 bases, with 12 bases left in between. This CDR3 is built from 13 residues. Germline V lookup: CDR1 MDHEN, CDR2 SYDVKM. The CDR3 DNA follows: TGTGCCAGCAGCCCCTTAGGAGTCGGGGAGCTGTTTTTT. This translates into CASSPLGVGELFF. Together with reference TRBV28 and TRBJ2-2, the CDR3 gives the full variable domain: DVKVTQSSRYLVKRTGEKVFLECVQDMDHENMFWYRQDPGLGLRLIYFSYDVKMKEKGDIPEGYSVSREKKERFSLILESASTNQTSMYLCASSPLGVGELFFGEGSRLTVL.

About this clone: The sample holds other DNA sequences that translate to the same CDR3. This sequence joins TRBV6-5 and TRBJ2-3; D ambiguous. CDR1 is MNHEY, CDR2 SVGAGI, per germline. V was clipped by 6 bases and J by 0 bases, with 1 base between them. The CDR3 contains 11 residues. The CDR3: CASSSTDTQYF. The CDR3 nucleotides read TGTGCCAGCAGCAGCACAGATACGCAGTATTTT.

V and J are TRBV2 and TRBJ1-1, with TRBD1 identical over 8 bases. The CDR3 has 11 residues. In germline, CDR1 is SNHLY, CDR2 FYNNEI. DNA of the CDR3: TGTGGACAGGGGCTGAACACTGAAGCTTTCTTT. Its protein is CGQGLNTEAFF.

The table lists this clone with a count of one. The J gene is TRBJ1-1, the V gene TRBV30; D unclear. CDR1 is GTSNPN and CDR2 is SVGIG in the germline V gene (reference sequence). CDR3 length equals 11 residues. Deletions cut 3 bases from V and 5 bases from J, with 7 bases between. The CDR3 DNA sequence: TGTGCCTGGAGCGGGCGGACTGAAGCTTTCTTT. It encodes CAWSGRTEAFF.

V gene TRBV12-3 or TRBV12-4 combines with J gene TRBJ2-2; D is possibly TRBD2 (5 bases). CDR3 size: 13 residues. V was cut by 6 bases and J by 5 bases, with 10 bases left in between. The CDR3 sequence is CASSLQRTGELFF. CDR3 in DNA: TGTGCCAGCAGCCTTCAGCGGACCGGGGAGCTGTTTTTT.

The table lists this clone with many counts. The chain couples TRBV2 to TRBJ2-3; perhaps TRBD1 as D (5 bases). Trimming left V 7 bases short and J 0 bases short, with 11 bases between. This CDR3 has 14 amino acids. CDR1 and CDR2 from the germline V gene are SNHLY and FYNNEI. The CDR3 DNA reads TGTGCCAGCAATAAGGACACTAGCACAGATACGCAGTATTTT. It encodes CASNKDTSTDTQYF.

This chain links TRBV10-2 with TRBJ2-7; D is unresolved. The CDR3 runs 12 residues. Germline V gene sequence: CDR1 WSHSY, CDR2 SAAADI. V was clipped by 0 bases and J by 2 bases, with 2 bases between them. The CDR3 bases are TGCGCCAGCAGTGAGTCTACCTACGAGCAGTACTTC. Its protein product is CASSESTYEQYF.

V is TRBV15 and J is TRBJ1-5; D not certain. V dropped 0 bases and J dropped 2 bases, with 5 bases sitting between them. This CDR3 comprises 14 residues. The germline V gene has CDR1 LNHNV and CDR2 YYDKDF (reference sequence). CDR3 coding DNA: TGTGCCACCAGCAGAGATAGGGGCAATCAGCCCCAGCATTTT. Residues: CATSRDRGNQPQHF.

The V call is TRBV5-1, the J call TRBJ2-3; 9 bases match TRBD2. J lost 4 bases, V lost 5 bases, and 5 bases had no gene match. The CDR3 extends over 14 amino acids. CDR1 and CDR2 (germline): SGHRS, YFSETQ. The CDR3 region has the DNA TGCGCCAGCAGGGAGGGACTAGCTGCAGATACGCAGTATTTT. Its protein is CASREGLAADTQYF.

This chain connects TRBV5-8 to TRBJ2-1; no clear D gene. Germline assignment: CDR1 SGHTS and CDR2 YDEGEE. The CDR3 loop spans 15 amino acids. V dropped 0 bases and J dropped 0 bases, with 7 bases sitting between them. CDR3: CASSLDDSSYNEQFF. The CDR3 bases are TGTGCCAGCAGCTTGGACGATAGCTCCTACAATGAGCAGTTCTTC.

The V call is TRBV28, the J call TRBJ2-5; 8 bases agree with TRBD1. In germline, CDR1 is MDHEN, CDR2 SYDVKM. V lost 1 base, J lost 2 bases, and 6 bases stayed unmatched. There are 16 residues in the CDR3. The CDR3 nucleotides read TGTGCCAGCAGTTTATCCTCAGGGGGCGGGCAAGAGACCCAGTACTTC. As protein: CASSLSSGGGQETQYF.

This chain connects TRBV27 to TRBJ1-3, with D hard to call. Germline V gene data show CDR1 as MNHEY and CDR2 as SMNVEV (reference sequence). Between the trimmed V and J ends, which lost 6 bases and 2 bases, there was a span of 11 bases. This CDR3 spans 14 amino acids. CDR3 region: CASSPLGTGNTIYF. CDR3 DNA: TGTGCCAGCAGCCCTCTAGGAACTGGAAACACCATATATTTT.

This sequence joins TRBV28 and TRBJ1-4, with unresolved D. Germline CDR1 reads MDHEN; CDR2 reads SYDVKM. The CDR3 covers 13 residues. V lost 10 bases and J 0 bases, leaving 9 bases between the germline ends. The CDR3 nucleotides read TGTGCCACCGCACCCTCAACTAATGAAAAACTGTTTTTT. Translation: CATAPSTNEKLFF.

This rearrangement joins TRBV28 to TRBJ1-4, with D possibly TRBD1 on 5 matching bases. Trimming cost V 4 bases and J 7 bases, with 13 bases left between them. The CDR3 consists of 14 residues. From germline, CDR1 is MDHEN and CDR2 SYDVKM. The CDR3 loop reads CASSSTAGSEKLFF. CDR3 nucleotide sequence: TGTGCCAGCAGTTCGACAGCGGGAAGTGAAAAACTGTTTTTT.